This T cell receptor beta chain stems from a study of blood T cell repertoires in COVID-19 (TCRdb year 2020). Regarding the study in general: Samples from collaborators originated in the United States, Italy and Spain and spanned both the acute and convalescent phases of COVID-19. The material from the prospective study consisted of cDNA or gDNA derived from T cells, B-cell-depleted T cells, or PBMCs. The dataset comprised deeply sampled blood TCRbeta repertoires from subjects exposed to, actively infected with, or recovered from COVID-19. The repertoires were made available in a free public database intended to serve as a resource for research on the immune response to SARS-CoV-2. The samples were drawn from two sources: the first 160 participants of the ongoing ImmuneRACE study, and fewer than 1,500 subjects contributed by 6 global collaborators. A de-identified subject ID, COVID-19 status, age in years and sex were almost always included in the sample metadata. Where available, HLA class I and class II types were taken from metadata supplied by the sample provider and were not determined by assay-based typing. Paper-wide results and their limitations: Clinical and demographic metadata were provided uncurated, with the amount varying by source and participant.

Whole blood was collected in K2EDTA tubes by collaborating institutions according to the institutions' own protocols. Collaborator samples were shipped for TCRbeta analysis as frozen whole blood, isolated PBMCs, or DNA extracted from either sample type. TCRbeta CDR3 regions were amplified from genomic DNA using the immunoSEQ Assay, a bias-controlled multiplex PCR. The authors' pipeline ran thus. Nucleated cell counts per sample were estimated from amplification of reference gene primers within the assay. Sequence reads were collapsed and filtered to measure the absolute abundance of every unique TCRbeta CDR3 rearrangement. Productive Simpson clonality was computed per sample as the square root of Simpson's diversity index over productive rearrangements. TCRdb took this table from immuneACCESS and kept in-frame rearrangements with V and J called. Such tables lack part of the clones; where checked against another copy, unresolved V genes explain under half of the gap, and the rest is unexplained. V and J calls and clone size are those listed in that table; D and trimming were worked out from the DNA. This sample lists 200,000 or so clones; 86% were detected once. Roughly 4.5% of the sample belongs to the ten largest clones.

Regarding this clone: The specificity of this receptor is unknown. No base quality values were provided; no much bigger clone lies one nucleotide off.

Material for sequencing was peripheral blood. The source of this sequence is a man aged 50 to 60 with acute or convalescent COVID-19.

The CDR3 corresponds to CASSQEEGQGVSYGYTF. The DNA sequence reads TGCGCCAGCAGCCAAGAGGAGGGACAGGGCGTGAGCTATGGCTACACCTTC. Recombination joined TRBV4-1 with TRBJ1-2; a stretch of 9 junction bases matches TRBD1. CDR1 and CDR2 (MGHRA, YSYEKL) derive from the germline V gene. The CDR3, from cysteine to phenylalanine, totals 17 residues. Only CDR3 DNA remains: 51 bases, in frame from the first base. Trimming accounts for 0 bases at V and 4 bases at J, while the number of junction bases matched to no gene is 9.